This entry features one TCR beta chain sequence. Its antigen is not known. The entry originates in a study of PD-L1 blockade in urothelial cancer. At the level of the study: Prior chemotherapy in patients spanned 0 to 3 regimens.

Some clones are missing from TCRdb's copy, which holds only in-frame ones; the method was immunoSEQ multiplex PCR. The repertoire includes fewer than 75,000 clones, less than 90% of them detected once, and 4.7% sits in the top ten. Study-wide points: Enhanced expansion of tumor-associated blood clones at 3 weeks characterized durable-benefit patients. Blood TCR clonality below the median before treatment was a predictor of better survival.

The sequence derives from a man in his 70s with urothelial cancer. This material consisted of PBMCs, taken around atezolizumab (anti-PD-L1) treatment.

The chain's CDR3 is CASSLGLATYNEQFF. CDR3 DNA: TGTGCCAGCAGCTTAGGGCTAGCGACCTACAATGAGCAGTTCTTC. The chain carries TRBV7-2 and TRBJ2-1; weak D call: TRBD2 (6 bases). The CDR3 is 15 amino acids. CDR1 is SGHTA and CDR2 is FQGNSA in the germline V gene. V shed 1 base and J shed 2 bases, with 9 bases lying between them.